A single sample is the source of the 5 T cell receptor beta chains below, sequenced in a study of molecular identifiers for immune sequencing clone quantification. TCRdb reprocessed the PCR reads with MiXCR, giving one entry per CDR3 protein. Of 550,000 to 750,000 distinct CDR3 sequences listed, 15% to 20% were seen once; the top ten hold roughly 0.85%. Source material: naive CD8+ T cells from blood, with Jurkat cell RNA spiked in. Subset given: FACS-sorted CD8+CD4-CCR7+CD45RA+ naive T cells. The receptors shown here come from a human donor in good health. Some libraries in this study had Jurkat cell RNA spiked in.

In this sample, this clonotype turned up many times. This sequence joins TRBV14 and TRBJ2-3, with 7 bases lining up with TRBD2. CDR1 is SGHDN, CDR2 FVKESK, per germline. The CDR3 is 18 residues long. Trimming at V came to 0 bases and at J to 5 bases, leaving 14 bases not matched to a gene. CDR3 nucleotide sequence: TGTGCCAGCAGCCAAGAAGGGGTGATTATTGGCGGGGGAGATACGCAGTATTTT. Its translation: CASSQEGVIIGGGDTQYF.

The rearrangement joins TRBV9 to TRBJ2-2, with TRBD1 matching over 8 bases. This CDR3 is 15 amino acids long. Germline CDR1 SGDLS, CDR2 YYNGEE. With 2 bases clipped from V and 6 bases from J, the junction kept 6 bases outside the gene matches. The CDR3 region has the DNA TGTGCCAGCAGCGTGGAGACAGGGGTCGCCGGGGAGCTGTTTTTT. It yields the protein CASSVETGVAGELFF.

This clonotype was recorded a few times. This chain connects TRBV27 to TRBJ1-1, with 9 nucleotides matching TRBD1. The germline V gene encodes CDR1 MNHEY and CDR2 SMNVEV (reference sequence). There are 15 residues in the CDR3. V gave up 7 bases and J gave up 4 bases; unmatched junction bases: 10. The CDR3 loop reads CASIIRTGASTEAFF. The CDR3, as DNA: TGTGCCAGCATAATCCGGACAGGGGCCAGCACTGAAGCTTTCTTT.

The rearrangement uses TRBV12-3 or TRBV12-4 and TRBJ1-4; no reliable D call. CDR3 length: 13 residues. Trimming removed 2 bases at V and 8 bases at J, with 9 bases between. The CDR3 region has the DNA TGTGCCAGCAGTTTACTCGGAGGGGAAAAACTGTTTTTT. Translating it yields CASSLLGGEKLFF.

V is TRBV9 and J is TRBJ1-2, with D unresolved. The CDR3 is 14 amino acids. V gave up 4 bases and J gave up 4 bases, with 14 bases separating them. Looked up from germline, CDR1 is SGDLS and CDR2 is YYNGEE. DNA of the CDR3: TGTGCCAGCAGCCCACCCGGCCCCAGCTATGGCTACACCTTC. Its protein product is CASSPPGPSYGYTF.